This entry lists 14 T cell receptor beta chains sequenced from one sample in a study of CD8 T cells in Susac syndrome (dated by TCRdb to about 2019). The protocol used for the library was the immunoSEQ multiplex PCR assay. RNA was extracted using the RNeasy kit, and roughly 0.45 to 1 microgram was reverse transcribed with random hexamers. TCRdb passed the public sequencing reads through fastp at Q25 and MiXCR, retaining productive beta sequences. Each entry is one CDR3 protein sequence, shown with its most common DNA and genes. This sample lists 100,000 to 150,000 distinct CDR3 sequences; roughly 94% were detected once. About 0.28% of the sample goes to the ten largest clones. The sample was CD8+ T cells from PBMCs. The source of these receptors is a human donor with Susac syndrome.

This chain joins TRBV3-1 and TRBJ2-5; 13 nucleotides match TRBD2. The CDR3 length is 17 residues. The germline V gene encodes CDR1 LGHDT and CDR2 YNNKEL (reference sequence). With V trimmed by 3 bases and J by 0 bases, 4 bases remained unmatched. CDR3 protein: CASSHQTSGGYQETQYF. The CDR3 nucleotides read TGTGCCAGCAGCCACCAGACTAGCGGGGGGTACCAAGAGACCCAGTACTTC.

This chain connects TRBV11-2 to TRBJ2-7; 8 bases fit TRBD1. The CDR3 has 19 amino acids. Germline trimming cut 5 bases from V and 6 bases from J; bases unmatched to any gene: 24. Per the germline V gene, CDR1 is SGHAT and CDR2 is FQNNGV. CDR3 residues: CASSRLIAESGQGRGEQYF. In nucleotides, the CDR3 is TGTGCCAGCAGCCGATTGATCGCCGAATCAGGACAGGGTCGGGGCGAGCAGTACTTC.

Only one count was recorded for this clonotype. The J gene is TRBJ2-7, the V gene TRBV7-9, with D tentatively TRBD1 or TRBD2 (5 bases each). Trimming shortened V by 4 bases and J by 3 bases, and 16 bases separated the two germline ends. CDR3 length: 15 residues. Germline V gene data show CDR1 as SEHNR and CDR2 as FQNEAQ (reference sequence). The DNA for the CDR3 is TGTGCCAGCAGCTCGGATTACCGGGGCCTCTACGAGCAGTACTTC. Translation: CASSSDYRGLYEQYF.

V is TRBV29-1 and J is TRBJ2-1; D uncertain. V dropped 5 bases and J dropped 9 bases, with 8 bases sitting between them. CDR3 length: 10 amino acids. Germline CDR1 SQVTM, CDR2 ANQGSEA. CDR3 residues: CSVWGSEQFF. The CDR3 DNA sequence: TGCAGCGTTTGGGGTAGTGAGCAGTTCTTC.

The chain links TRBV15 to TRBJ2-5; 9 positions match TRBD1. In germline, CDR1 is LNHNV, CDR2 YYDKDF (reference sequence). The CDR3 loop spans 14 amino acids. V shed 8 bases and J 2 bases; nucleotides not matched to a gene: 6. This CDR3 reads CATGLDRGQETQYF. The CDR3, as DNA: TGTGCCACCGGTCTAGACAGGGGGCAAGAGACCCAGTACTTC.

This clonotype was recorded a few times. CDR3 amino acids: CAISESVRLAGAYNEQFF. DNA for the CDR3: TGTGCCATCAGTGAGTCCGTCAGACTAGCGGGGGCCTACAATGAGCAGTTCTTC. The chain has TRBV10-3 and TRBJ2-1; TRBD2 matches 12 bases. With V trimmed by 0 bases and J by 2 bases, 5 bases remained unmatched. The length of the CDR3 is 18 residues. Germline loops: CDR1 ENHRY, CDR2 SYGVKD.

This chain uses TRBV3-1 with TRBJ2-7; D is unclear. Trimming left V 4 bases short and J 7 bases short, with 11 bases between. This CDR3 comprises 12 residues. Germline CDR1 is LGHDT and CDR2 is YNNKEL (reference sequence). The CDR3 DNA sequence: TGTGCCAGCAGCCTGTATCTACGGGAGCAGTACTTC. Translating gives CASSLYLREQYF.

V usage is TRBV13 and J usage is TRBJ2-1; no reliable D call. The V gene lost 2 bases and the J gene lost 6 bases, with 11 bases spanning the gap. Germline-derived CDR1 and CDR2 are PRHDT and FYEKMQ (reference sequence). The CDR3 is made up of 14 amino acids. This CDR3 is CASSLNSLANEQFF. As DNA, the CDR3 is TGTGCCAGCAGCTTAAACAGCTTAGCCAATGAGCAGTTCTTC.

The chain joins TRBV15 to TRBJ2-7, with 11 nucleotides matching TRBD2. This CDR3 spans 14 amino acids. Germline V gene data show CDR1 as LNHNV and CDR2 as YYDKDF (reference sequence). V lost 9 bases, J lost 2 bases, and 6 bases stayed unmatched. CDR3 DNA: TGTGCCACAACCGGGACTAGCGGACCCTACGAGCAGTACTTC. Translation: CATTGTSGPYEQYF.

This clonotype was seen only once. This chain links TRBV4-2 with TRBJ2-7; D is perhaps TRBD2 (5 bases). Deletions cut 2 bases from V and 3 bases from J, with 14 bases between. Germline loops: CDR1 LGHNA, CDR2 YNFKEQ. The CDR3 consists of 15 residues. The CDR3 sequence: CASSQTNGVDYEQYF. The CDR3 region has the DNA TGTGCCAGCAGCCAAACAAACGGGGTGGACTACGAGCAGTACTTC.

The chain is built from TRBV20-1 and TRBJ2-3; no clear D. CDR1 and CDR2 (germline): DFQATT, SNEGSKA (reference sequence). The ends were cut back, 2 bases at V and 2 bases at J, with 8 bases in the middle. CDR3 length: 13 amino acids. CDR3 nucleotide sequence: TGCAGTGCTAGAACCGGAAACACAGATACGCAGTATTTT. It translates to CSARTGNTDTQYF.

This sequence joins TRBV20-1 and TRBJ2-3; possibly TRBD2 for D (5 bases). In germline, CDR1 is DFQATT, CDR2 SNEGSKA (reference sequence). Trimming removed 6 bases from V and 0 bases from J, with 16 bases in between. CDR3 length: 15 amino acids. CDR3 loop: CSAPADPPSTDTQYF. In DNA form, the CDR3 reads TGCAGTGCCCCAGCGGACCCTCCTAGCACAGATACGCAGTATTTT.

The J gene is TRBJ2-3, the V gene TRBV27; possible D gene TRBD1, 5 bases. Trimming left V 8 bases short and J 5 bases short, with 11 bases between. Germline values: CDR1 MNHEY, CDR2 SMNVEV (reference sequence). The CDR3 sequence is 12 residues long. The CDR3 loop reads CASGLRGDTQYF. The CDR3 DNA is TGTGCCAGCGGCCTAAGGGGAGATACGCAGTATTTT.

The CDR3 protein is CASSLVGTGELFF. CDR3 DNA: TGTGCCAGCAGCTTGGTCGGCACCGGGGAGCTGTTTTTT. The rearrangement joins TRBV5-4 to TRBJ2-2, with no clear D. Germline-derived CDR1 and CDR2 are SGHNT and YYREEE (reference sequence). V was shortened by 0 bases and J by 4 bases, with 4 bases between the two germline ends. The CDR3 runs 13 residues.